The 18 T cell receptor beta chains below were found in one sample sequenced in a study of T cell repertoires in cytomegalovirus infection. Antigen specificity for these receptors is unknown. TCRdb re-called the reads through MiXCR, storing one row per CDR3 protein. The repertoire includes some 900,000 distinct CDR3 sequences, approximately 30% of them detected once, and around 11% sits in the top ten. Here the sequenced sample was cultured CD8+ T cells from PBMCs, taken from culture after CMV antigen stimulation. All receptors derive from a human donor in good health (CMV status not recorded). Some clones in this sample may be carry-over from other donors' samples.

CDR3 sequence (DNA): TGCGCCAGCAGCCTATCCTCCACTAGCGGGGGGTTCAACATTCAGTACTTC. Its protein product is CASSLSSTSGGFNIQYF. The J gene is TRBJ2-4, the V gene TRBV4-1; 12 positions match TRBD2. Losses at the gene ends were 4 bases for V and 7 bases for J; bases not matched to a gene: 11. CDR1 and CDR2 from the germline V gene are MGHRA and YSYEKL. The CDR3 extends over 17 amino acids.

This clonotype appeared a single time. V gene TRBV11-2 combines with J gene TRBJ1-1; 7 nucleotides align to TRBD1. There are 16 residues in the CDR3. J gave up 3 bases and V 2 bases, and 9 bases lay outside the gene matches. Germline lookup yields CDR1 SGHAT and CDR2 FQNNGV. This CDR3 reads CASSLWVKGAHTEAFF. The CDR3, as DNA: TGTGCCAGCAGCTTATGGGTTAAGGGGGCACACACTGAAGCTTTCTTT.

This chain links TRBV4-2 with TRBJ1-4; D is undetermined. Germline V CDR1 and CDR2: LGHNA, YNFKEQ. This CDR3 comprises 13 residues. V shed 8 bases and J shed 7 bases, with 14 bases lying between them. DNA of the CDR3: TGTGCCAGCTCGGACGTTCCTAGTGAAAAACTGTTTTTT. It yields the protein CASSDVPSEKLFF.

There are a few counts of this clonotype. This CDR3 is CASSLDLVGDTQYF. Written as DNA, the CDR3 is TGCGCCAGCAGCTTGGACCTAGTGGGCGATACGCAGTATTTT. The chain couples TRBV5-1 to TRBJ2-3; no definite D call. Looked up from germline, CDR1 is SGHRS and CDR2 is YFSETQ. With 0 bases removed from V and 6 bases from J, the gap between germline ends came to 11 bases. CDR3 length equals 14 residues.

The CDR3 region is CASSPWRGKPHTEAFF. Here the CDR3 DNA reads TGTGCCAGCAGTCCCTGGAGGGGCAAGCCCCACACTGAAGCTTTCTTT. The rearrangement joins TRBV11-2 to TRBJ1-1; tentative D call: TRBD1 (5 bases). The CDR3 extends over 16 amino acids. Germline CDR1 reads SGHAT; CDR2 reads FQNNGV. V lost 6 bases to trimming and J lost 3 bases, with 20 bases between them.

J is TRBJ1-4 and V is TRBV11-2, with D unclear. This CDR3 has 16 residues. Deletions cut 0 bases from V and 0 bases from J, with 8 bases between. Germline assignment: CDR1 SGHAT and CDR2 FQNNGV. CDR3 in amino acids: CASSLEWTATNEKLFF. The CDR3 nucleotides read TGTGCCAGCAGCTTAGAGTGGACGGCAACTAATGAAAAACTGTTTTTT.

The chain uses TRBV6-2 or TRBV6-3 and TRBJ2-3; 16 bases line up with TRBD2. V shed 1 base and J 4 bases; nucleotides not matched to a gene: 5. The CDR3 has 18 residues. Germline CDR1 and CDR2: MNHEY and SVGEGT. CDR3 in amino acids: CASSYLGTSGGAADTQYF. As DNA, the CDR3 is TGTGCCAGCAGTTACTTAGGGACTAGCGGGGGGGCTGCAGATACGCAGTATTTT.

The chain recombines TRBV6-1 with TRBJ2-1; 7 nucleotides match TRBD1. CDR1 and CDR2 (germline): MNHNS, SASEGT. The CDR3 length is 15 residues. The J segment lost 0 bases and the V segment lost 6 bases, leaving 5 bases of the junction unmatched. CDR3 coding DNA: TGTGCCAGCAGCGCGGACAGGCCCTCCTACAATGAGCAGTTCTTC. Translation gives CASSADRPSYNEQFF.

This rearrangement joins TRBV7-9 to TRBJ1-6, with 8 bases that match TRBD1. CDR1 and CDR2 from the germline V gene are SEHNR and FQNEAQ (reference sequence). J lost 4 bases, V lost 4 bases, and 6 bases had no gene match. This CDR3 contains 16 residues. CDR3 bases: TGTGCCAGCAGCTATGCACAGGGGGTTTATAATTCACCCCTCCACTTT. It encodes CASSYAQGVYNSPLHF. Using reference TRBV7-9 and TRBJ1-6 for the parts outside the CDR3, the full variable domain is DTGVSQNPRHKITKRGQNVTFRCDPISEHNRLYWYRQTLGQGPEFLTYFQNEAQLEKSRLLSDRFSAERPKGSFSTLEIQRTEQGDSAMYLCASSYAQGVYNSPLHFGNGTRLTVT.

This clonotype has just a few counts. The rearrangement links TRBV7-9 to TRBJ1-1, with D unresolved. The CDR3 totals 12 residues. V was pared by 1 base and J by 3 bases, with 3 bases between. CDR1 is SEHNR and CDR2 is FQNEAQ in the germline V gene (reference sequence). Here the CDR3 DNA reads TGTGCCAGCAGCTTAGATCACACTGAAGCTTTCTTT. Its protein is CASSLDHTEAFF.

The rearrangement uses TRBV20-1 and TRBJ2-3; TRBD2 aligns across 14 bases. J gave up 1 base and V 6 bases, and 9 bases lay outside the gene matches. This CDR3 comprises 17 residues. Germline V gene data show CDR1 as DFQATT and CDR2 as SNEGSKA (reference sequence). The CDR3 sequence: CSAMGLAGAPGTDTQYF. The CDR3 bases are TGCAGTGCCATGGGACTAGCGGGGGCGCCGGGCACAGATACGCAGTATTTT.

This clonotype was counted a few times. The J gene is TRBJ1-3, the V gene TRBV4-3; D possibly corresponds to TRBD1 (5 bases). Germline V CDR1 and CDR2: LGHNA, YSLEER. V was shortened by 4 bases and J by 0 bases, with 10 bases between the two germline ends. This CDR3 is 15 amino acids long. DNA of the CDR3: TGCGCCAGCAGCCCTTACAGGCACTCTGGAAACACCATATATTTT. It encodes CASSPYRHSGNTIYF.

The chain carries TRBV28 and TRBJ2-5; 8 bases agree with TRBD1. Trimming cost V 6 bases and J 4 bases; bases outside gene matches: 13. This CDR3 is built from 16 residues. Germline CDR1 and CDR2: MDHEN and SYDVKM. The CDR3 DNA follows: TGTGCCAGCAGAGTACGACAGGGGTCAGGGCGAGAGACCCAGTACTTC. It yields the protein CASRVRQGSGRETQYF.

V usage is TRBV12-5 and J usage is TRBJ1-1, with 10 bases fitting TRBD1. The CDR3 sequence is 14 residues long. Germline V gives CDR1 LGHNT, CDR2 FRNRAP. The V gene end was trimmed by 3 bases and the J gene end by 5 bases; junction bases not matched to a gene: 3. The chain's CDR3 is CASGFGDRGTEAFF. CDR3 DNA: TGTGCTAGTGGTTTTGGGGACAGGGGAACTGAAGCTTTCTTT.

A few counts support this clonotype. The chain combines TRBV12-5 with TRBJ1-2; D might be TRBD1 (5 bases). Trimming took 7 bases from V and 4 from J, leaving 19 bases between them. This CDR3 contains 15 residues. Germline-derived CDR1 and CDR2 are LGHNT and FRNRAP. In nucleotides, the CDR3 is TGTGCTAGTGCTTTAGGAGGGGTCACATTCTATGGCTACACCTTC. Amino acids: CASALGGVTFYGYTF. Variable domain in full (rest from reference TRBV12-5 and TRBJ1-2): DARVTQTPRHKVTEMGQEVTMRCQPILGHNTVFWYRQTMMQGLELLAYFRNRAPLDDSGMPKDRFSAEMPDATLATLKIQPSEPRDSAVYFCASALGGVTFYGYTFGSGTRLTVV.

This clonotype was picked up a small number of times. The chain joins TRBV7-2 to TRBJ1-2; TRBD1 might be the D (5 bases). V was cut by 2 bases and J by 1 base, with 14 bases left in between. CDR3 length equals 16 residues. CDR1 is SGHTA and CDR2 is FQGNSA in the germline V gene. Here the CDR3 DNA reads TGTGCCAGCAGCTTAAGATTCGGGGGGGATAACTATGGCTACACCTTC. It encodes CASSLRFGGDNYGYTF. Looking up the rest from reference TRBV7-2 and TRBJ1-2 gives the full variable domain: GAGVSQSPSNKVTEKGKDVELRCDPISGHTALYWYRQSLGQGLEFLIYFQGNSAPDKSGLPSDRFSAERTGGSVSTLTIQRTQQEDSAVYLCASSLRFGGDNYGYTFGSGTRLTVV.

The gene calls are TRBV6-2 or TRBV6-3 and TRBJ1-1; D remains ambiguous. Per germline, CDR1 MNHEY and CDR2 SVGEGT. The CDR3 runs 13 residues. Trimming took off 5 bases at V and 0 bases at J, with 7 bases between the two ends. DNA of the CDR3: TGTGCCAGCAGTGTCGAGATGAACACTGAAGCTTTCTTT. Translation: CASSVEMNTEAFF.

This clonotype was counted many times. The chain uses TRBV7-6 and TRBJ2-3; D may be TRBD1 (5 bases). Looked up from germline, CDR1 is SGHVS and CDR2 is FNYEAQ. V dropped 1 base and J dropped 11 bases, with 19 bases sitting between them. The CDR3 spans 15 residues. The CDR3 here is CASSLVRDGNLEQYF. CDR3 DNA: TGTGCCAGCAGCTTAGTCAGGGATGGAAATTTGGAGCAGTATTTT.